Listed below are T cell receptor beta chains from one sample, sequenced in a study of OX40 agonist ivuxolimab in advanced cancers. Profiled with immunoSEQ multiplex PCR; TCRdb holds only in-frame clones, not every one. The table lists about 46,000 clones, roughly 85% of them singletons. The starting material was CD4+ or CD8+ T cells sorted from blood, obtained in a trial of the OX40 agonist ivuxolimab. The receptor source for this set is an adult with an advanced solid tumor such as melanoma, head and neck, liver or kidney cancer. Each CDR3 is given with its conserved first and last residue. D genes are given only for firm matches. Size values are once, few and many counts, or a class for expanded clones, and some rows have none.

TGTGCCAGCAGGACCCCAAATAATGAAAAACTGTTTTTT CASRTPNNEKLFF TRBV28 . . TRBJ1-4
TGTGCCTGGAGGCCAAACACAGATACGCAGTATTTT CAWRPNTDTQYF TRBV30 . . TRBJ2-3
TGTGCCACCAGCAGTGGTATGGGACAGGGTGGCTACACCTTC CATSSGMGQGGYTF TRBV15 TRBD1 . TRBJ1-2
TGTGCCAGCAGTGAATTGCCGGCAGGGAATAGATATGGCTACACCTTC CASSELPAGNRYGYTF TRBV25-1 . . TRBJ1-2
TGTGCCTGGAGTTTCCGGGGGGTTAACGAAAAACTGTTTTTT CAWSFRGVNEKLFF TRBV30 . . TRBJ1-4
TGTGCCAGCAGTACGGGACAGGGGACCTACGAGCAGTACTTC CASSTGQGTYEQYF TRBV6-5 TRBD1 . TRBJ2-7
TGTGCCAGCTCACCACCAGGGGGTAACACAGATACGCAGTATTTT CASSPPGGNTDTQYF TRBV18 . once TRBJ2-3
TGTGCCAGCAGCTTAGTTTCAGATACGCAGTATTTT CASSLVSDTQYF TRBV11-2 . . TRBJ2-3
TGTGCCTGGACTAAGGGAGCTAACTATGGCTACACCTTC CAWTKGANYGYTF TRBV30 . . TRBJ1-2
TGTGCCACCAGCAGACCTGGGACAGGGGAGACTGAAGCTTTCTTT CATSRPGTGETEAFF TRBV15 TRBD1 . TRBJ1-1
TGTGCCAGCAGTGAGGACAACTCTGGGGCCAACGTCCTGACTTTC CASSEDNSGANVLTF TRBV6-4 . few TRBJ2-6
TGTGCCAGCAGCGTAGGCCCCTCCGGAGATACGCAGTATTTT CASSVGPSGDTQYF TRBV9 . . TRBJ2-3
TGTGCCAGCAGCTTAGGGACTAGTGGGAGACTCCAAGAGACCCAGTACTTC CASSLGTSGRLQETQYF TRBV7-9 TRBD2 . TRBJ2-5
TGTGCCAGCAGCCAAGATGCGTCAGATTCAACTAATGAAAAACTGTTTTTT CASSQDASDSTNEKLFF TRBV4-2 . . TRBJ1-4
TGTGCCAGCAGCCAAGACAGGGGCCAACTCGGTGAAAAACTGTTTTTT CASSQDRGQLGEKLFF TRBV14 . once TRBJ1-4
TGTGCCAGCAGCTCCTTCTTTAGGGGAGGGTCCTCCGAGCAGTACTTC CASSSFFRGGSSEQYF TRBV7-2 TRBD2 . TRBJ2-7
TGTGCCAGCAGTTTTCAGTGGAGCACAGATACGCAGTATTTT CASSFQWSTDTQYF TRBV6-5 . . TRBJ2-3
TGTGCCAGCAGCCTCGACAGGGTAAACTACGAGCAGTACTTC CASSLDRVNYEQYF TRBV28 TRBD1 . TRBJ2-7
TGTGCCTGGAGAGCTAGCGGGAACCACAATGAGCAGTTCTTC CAWRASGNHNEQFF TRBV30 TRBD2 . TRBJ2-1
TGTGCCAGCAGTCATCAAGGTAGCGGCACAGATACGCAGTATTTT CASSHQGSGTDTQYF TRBV28 . . TRBJ2-3
TGCGCCAGCAGCCAAATATTAGTGTTGAGGGCCGGGGATACGCAGTATTTT CASSQILVLRAGDTQYF TRBV4-1 . . TRBJ2-3
TGTGCCAGCAGTCGGGAGGGACAGCCCCAGCATTTT CASSREGQPQHF TRBV27 . few TRBJ1-5
TGTGCCAGCAGCTGGGGGGACAAACGGTCTCCCCAGTACTTC CASSWGDKRSPQYF TRBV5-6 . . TRBJ2-5
TGTGCCAGCAGCTCCGGGGCCCCAGATGAGCAGTTCTTC CASSSGAPDEQFF TRBV7-8 . . TRBJ2-1
TGTGCCAGTACCACACTCAACAATGAGCAGTTCTTC CASTTLNNEQFF TRBV19 . . TRBJ2-1
TGTGCCAGCAACCGGGACACGGGTGTTGGGCCCCAGCATTTT CASNRDTGVGPQHF TRBV7-2 . . TRBJ1-5
TGTGCCAGCAGTGACGGAGTTGAGCAGTTCTTC CASSDGVEQFF TRBV6-4 . . TRBJ2-1
TGCGCCAGCAGCGTAGACCCGGGGACTGGGGCCAACGTCCTGACTTTC CASSVDPGTGANVLTF TRBV5-1 . . TRBJ2-6
TGTGCCATCAGTGAGTACAATGAAAAACTGTTTTTT CAISEYNEKLFF TRBV10-3 . . TRBJ1-4
TGTGCCAGCTCCCGCTCCGAGCAGTACTTC CASSRSEQYF TRBV6-1 . . TRBJ2-7
TGTGCCAGTAGACCTCAAGGAGGCAGGGGGCGCGTAGAGACCCAGTACTTC CASRPQGGRGRVETQYF TRBV19 TRBD1 . TRBJ2-5
TGTGCCAGCAGCGTAGAGGGACAGGGAACCTACGAGCAGTACTTC CASSVEGQGTYEQYF TRBV9 TRBD1 . TRBJ2-7
TGTGCCAGCAGCTTAGGAGGAACTAGCAATCAGCCCCAGCATTTT CASSLGGTSNQPQHF TRBV7-2 . . TRBJ1-5
TGTGCCAGCAGCAAACGACAGACACACACAGATACGCAGTATTTT CASSKRQTHTDTQYF TRBV5-6 . . TRBJ2-3
TGTGCCAGCAGCTCAATTAGCGGAGGATTCTTTCGGCTGTTTTTT CASSSISGGFFRLFF TRBV7-9 . . TRBJ2-2
TGTGCCAGCAGCCAAGCGGGTGCGGCAGGGGGCTACAATGAGCAGTTCTTC CASSQAGAAGGYNEQFF TRBV4-2 TRBD1 . TRBJ2-1
TGTGCCAGCAGCCAAGAGTCGGGAGTGGTCGGGGAGCTGTTTTTT CASSQESGVVGELFF TRBV4-2 . . TRBJ2-2
TGTGCCAGCAGCCAAGATCGCGGGACAGAGAGTGAAAAACTGTTTTTT CASSQDRGTESEKLFF TRBV14 TRBD1 . TRBJ1-4